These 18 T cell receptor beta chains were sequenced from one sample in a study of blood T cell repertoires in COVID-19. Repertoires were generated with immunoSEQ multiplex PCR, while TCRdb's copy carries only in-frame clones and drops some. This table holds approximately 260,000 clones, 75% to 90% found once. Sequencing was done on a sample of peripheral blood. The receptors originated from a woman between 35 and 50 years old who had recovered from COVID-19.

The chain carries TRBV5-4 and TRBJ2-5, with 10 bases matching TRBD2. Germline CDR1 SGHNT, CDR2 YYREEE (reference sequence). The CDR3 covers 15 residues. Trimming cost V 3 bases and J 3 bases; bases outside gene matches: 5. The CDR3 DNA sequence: TGTGCCAGCAGCTCCCCCGGGACTAGCGAAGAGACCCAGTACTTC. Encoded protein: CASSSPGTSEETQYF.

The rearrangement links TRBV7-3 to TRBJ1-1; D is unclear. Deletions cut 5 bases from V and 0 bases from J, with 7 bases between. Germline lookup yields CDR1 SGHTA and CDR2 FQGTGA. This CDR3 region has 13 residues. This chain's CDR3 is CASSRTVNTEAFF. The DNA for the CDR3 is TGTGCCAGCAGCCGCACAGTGAACACTGAAGCTTTCTTT.

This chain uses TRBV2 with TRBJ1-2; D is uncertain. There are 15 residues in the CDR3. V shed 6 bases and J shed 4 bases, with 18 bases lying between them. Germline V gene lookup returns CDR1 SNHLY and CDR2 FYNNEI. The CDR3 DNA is TGTGCCAGCAGGCCCGCCCCGGGATTGGGCTATGGCTACACCTTC. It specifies CASRPAPGLGYGYTF.

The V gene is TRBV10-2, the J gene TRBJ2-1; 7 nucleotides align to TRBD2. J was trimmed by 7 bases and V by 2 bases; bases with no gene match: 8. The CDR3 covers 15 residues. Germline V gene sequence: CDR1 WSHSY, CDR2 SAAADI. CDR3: CASSENSGWVNEQFF. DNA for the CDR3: TGCGCCAGCAGTGAGAATAGCGGGTGGGTGAATGAGCAGTTCTTC.

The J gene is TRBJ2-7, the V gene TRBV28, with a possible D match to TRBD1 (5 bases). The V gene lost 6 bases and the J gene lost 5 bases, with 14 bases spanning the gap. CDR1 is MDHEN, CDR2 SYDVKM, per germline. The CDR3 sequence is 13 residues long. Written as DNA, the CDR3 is TGTGCCAGCAGCAGAAGCAGGGTACACGAGCAGTACTTC. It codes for CASSRSRVHEQYF.

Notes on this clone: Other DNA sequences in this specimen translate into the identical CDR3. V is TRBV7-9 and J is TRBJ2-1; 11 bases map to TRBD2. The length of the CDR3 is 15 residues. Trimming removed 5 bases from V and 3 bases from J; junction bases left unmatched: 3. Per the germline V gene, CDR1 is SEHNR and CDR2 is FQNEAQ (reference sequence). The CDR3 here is CASSLGLAVYNEQFF. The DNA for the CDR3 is TGTGCCAGCAGCCTGGGACTAGCGGTCTACAATGAGCAGTTCTTC.

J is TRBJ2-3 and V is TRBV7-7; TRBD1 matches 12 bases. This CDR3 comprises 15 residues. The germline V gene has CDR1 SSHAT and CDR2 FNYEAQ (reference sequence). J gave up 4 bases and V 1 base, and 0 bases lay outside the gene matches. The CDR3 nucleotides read TGTGCCAGCAGCTTAGGGGACAGGGGGCCAGATACGCAGTATTTT. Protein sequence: CASSLGDRGPDTQYF.

The CDR3 nucleotides are TGTGCCATTGGCCGACAGGGGGCGGGTGGCTACACCTTC. As protein: CAIGRQGAGGYTF. This chain joins TRBV10-3 and TRBJ1-2; 10 bases line up with TRBD1. The germline V gene encodes CDR1 ENHRY and CDR2 SYGVKD. V shed 9 bases, J shed 7 bases, and the junction held 8 bases outside the gene matches. The CDR3 totals 13 residues.

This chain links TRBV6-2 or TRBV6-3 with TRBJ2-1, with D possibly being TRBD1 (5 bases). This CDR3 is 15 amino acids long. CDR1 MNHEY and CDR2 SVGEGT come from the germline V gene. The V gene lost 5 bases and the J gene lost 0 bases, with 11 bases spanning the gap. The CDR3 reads CASSQGDPSYNEQFF. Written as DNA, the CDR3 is TGTGCCAGCAGTCAGGGCGACCCCTCCTACAATGAGCAGTTCTTC.

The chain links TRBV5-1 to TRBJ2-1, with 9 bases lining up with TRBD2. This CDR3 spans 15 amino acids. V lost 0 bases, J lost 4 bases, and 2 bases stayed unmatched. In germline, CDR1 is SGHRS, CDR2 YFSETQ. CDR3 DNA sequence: TGCGCCAGCAGCTTGGTGGCGGGAGGGTACAATGAGCAGTTCTTC. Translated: CASSLVAGGYNEQFF.

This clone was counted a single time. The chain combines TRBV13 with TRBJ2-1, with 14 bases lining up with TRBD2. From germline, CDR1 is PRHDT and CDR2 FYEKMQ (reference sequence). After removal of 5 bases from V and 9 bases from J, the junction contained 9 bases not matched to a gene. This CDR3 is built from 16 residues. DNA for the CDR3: TGTGCCAGCAGCCGGGAGGGACTAGCGGGGGAGGGTGAGCAGTTCTTC. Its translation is CASSREGLAGEGEQFF.

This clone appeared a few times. The CDR3 is CASSLQTGSTQYF. CDR3 coding DNA: TGTGCCAGCAGTTTACAAACAGGGTCAACGCAGTATTTT. J is TRBJ2-3 and V is TRBV12-3 or TRBV12-4; TRBD1 is a possible D gene (6 bases). This CDR3 is built from 13 residues. With 2 bases removed from V and 9 bases from J, the gap between germline ends came to 12 bases.

CDR3 protein: CASSLLNYGYTF. The CDR3 DNA is TGTGCCAGCAGTTTACTAAACTATGGCTACACCTTC. The chain employs TRBV12-3 or TRBV12-4 and TRBJ1-2; D is unresolved. Trimming removed 2 bases at V and 2 bases at J, with 3 bases between. The CDR3 spans 12 residues.

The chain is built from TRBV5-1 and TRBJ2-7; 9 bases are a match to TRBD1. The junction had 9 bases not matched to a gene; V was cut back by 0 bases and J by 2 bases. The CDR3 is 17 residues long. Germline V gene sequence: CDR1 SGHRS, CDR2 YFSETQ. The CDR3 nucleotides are TGCGCCAGCAGCTTGGCAGAGGGGACAGGGACGCCCTACGAGCAGTACTTC. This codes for CASSLAEGTGTPYEQYF.

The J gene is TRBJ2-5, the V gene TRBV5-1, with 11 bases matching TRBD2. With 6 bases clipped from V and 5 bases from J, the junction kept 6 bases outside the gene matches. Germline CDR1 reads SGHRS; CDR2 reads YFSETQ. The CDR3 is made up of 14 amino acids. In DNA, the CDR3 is TGCGCCAGCAAGGTGACTAGCGGGGCGGAGACCCAGTACTTC. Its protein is CASKVTSGAETQYF.

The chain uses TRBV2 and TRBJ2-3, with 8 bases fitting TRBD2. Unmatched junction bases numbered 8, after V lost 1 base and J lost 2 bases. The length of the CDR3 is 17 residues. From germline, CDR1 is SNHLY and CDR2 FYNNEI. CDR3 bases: TGTGCCAGCAGTGAAGGGCGAGCGGGAGCTCCCACAGATACGCAGTATTTT. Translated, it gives CASSEGRAGAPTDTQYF.

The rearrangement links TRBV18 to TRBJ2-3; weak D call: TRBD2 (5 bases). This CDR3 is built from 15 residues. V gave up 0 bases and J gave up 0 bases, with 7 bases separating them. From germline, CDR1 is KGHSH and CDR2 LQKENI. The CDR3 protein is CASSPPRASTDTQYF. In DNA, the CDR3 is TGTGCCAGCTCACCACCGAGGGCCAGCACAGATACGCAGTATTTT.

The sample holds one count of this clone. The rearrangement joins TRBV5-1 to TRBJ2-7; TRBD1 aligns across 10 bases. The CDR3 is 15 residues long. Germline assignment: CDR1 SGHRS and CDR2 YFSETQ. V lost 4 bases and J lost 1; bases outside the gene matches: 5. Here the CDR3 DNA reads TGCGCCAGCAGCCCGAGGACAGGGGGATCCTACGAGCAGTACGTC. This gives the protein CASSPRTGGSYEQYV.